This T cell receptor (beta chain) was documented in a study of long-term antiretroviral therapy in people with HIV. The study, taken as a whole, reports: Subsequent to ART, diversity was augmented yet persisted below that of transplant donor controls. Clonotypes expanded prior to ART showed repertoire dominance at all sampled time points. Repertoires with HIV possessed tighter CDR3 length spans than those of controls.

From germline, CDR1 is MNHNS and CDR2 SASEGT. V was clipped by 8 bases and J by 4 bases, with 8 bases between them. This CDR3 has 12 residues. Regarding this clone: Antigen specificity is unknown.

Running of the v3.0 immunoSEQ assay took place at survey level. Target depth was roughly 40,000-50,000 T-cell genomes per sample. Here immunoSEQ multiplex PCR was the method, and the copy in TCRdb shows in-frame clones only, minus some. The profile shows some 28,000 clones, just under 95% of them singletons. The chain carries TRBV6-1 and TRBJ2-2; D is perhaps TRBD1 (5 bases). Material: unsorted PBMCs, obtained 5.3 years after starting antiretroviral therapy. This receptor was taken from a man aged 50-60 years with HIV. The CDR3 spells CASRTGTGELFF. DNA of the CDR3: TGTGCCAGCCGAACAGGCACCGGGGAGCTGTTTTTT.